This T cell receptor beta chain is drawn from a study of cytomegalovirus exposure and HLA in healthy donors. Whole-study results and caveats: Using a false discovery rate of 0.05, a later analysis showed that 16,951 TCR beta sequences were associated with HLA alleles.

PCR used 60 Vbeta primers and 13 Jbeta primers. Libraries were prepared by immunoSEQ multiplex PCR; TCRdb keeps only in-frame clonotypes and omits some of them. The sample records fewer than 200,000 clones, roughly three quarters being singletons. Of note for this clone: Its target is unknown. Its ends do not fully match the called genes, so a read error is possible.

From germline, CDR1 is SGHAT and CDR2 FQNNGV. The CDR3 has 14 amino acids. This chain uses TRBV11-2 with TRBJ1-1; no firm D call. The receptor comes from a male donor in good health and CMV-seropositive. Input material: PBMCs. CDR3 in amino acids: CASSAVRVNTEASF. CDR3 nucleotides: TGTGCCAGCAGCGCAGTACGGGTGAACACTGAAGCTTCCTTT. Full variable domain (rest looked up from reference TRBV11-2 and TRBJ1-1): EAGVAQSPRYKIIEKRQSVAFWCNPISGHATLYWYQQILGQGPKLLIQFQNNGVVDDSQLPKDRFSAERLKGVDSTLKIQPAKLEDSAVYLCASSAVRVNTEASFGQGTRLTVV.